This T cell receptor (beta chain) was sequenced in a study of control samples from healthy donors and cancer patients. Sequencing was performed with immunoSEQ multiplex PCR; in TCRdb, only in-frame clones are kept and a portion is missing. The data hold 150,000 to 200,000 clones, with more than 90% observed a single time. Germline V CDR1 and CDR2: SGHAT, FQNNGV. The CDR3 is made up of 14 amino acids. V was pared by 5 bases and J by 10 bases, with 8 bases of the junction left unmatched. The clonotype originates from a woman in her forties in good health. The chain joins TRBV11-2 to TRBJ1-4; 9 positions match TRBD1. Sequenced: blood. Here the CDR3 reads CASSRGQGARKLFF. The CDR3 DNA reads as TGTGCCAGCAGCCGGGGACAGGGAGCCCGAAAACTGTTTTTT.